The clone carrying this T cell receptor delta chain came up a few times. What it binds is not known. Thymocytes were sorted as CD3+ TCRVdelta1+ TCRVdelta2- after alphabeta T cell depletion. The data were obtained in a study of Vδ1+ human thymocytes. The template was reverse-transcribed extracted RNA. Multiplex PCR used pooled V-gene forward primers and a constant-region reverse primer to amplify CDR3s. TCRdb re-called the multiplex PCR reads with CATT. Among more than 50,000 delta-chain clones listed, about 16% were seen once. The CDR3 is 14 amino acids. V was shortened by 2 bases and J by 3 bases, with 10 bases between the two germline ends. Germline CDR1 reads TSWWSYY; CDR2 reads QGS. Study findings and constraints: Thymic TRG and TRD repertoires appeared highly polyclonal. Despite high sort purity, about 20% of thymic T cell receptor delta sequences were Vdelta2. TRD repertoires were essentially private, unlike widely shared TRG clonotypes. Bulk repertoire data may be misinterpreted because of unexpected Vdelta2 sequences.

The specimen was Vdelta1+ gamma-delta thymocytes from the thymus. Subset noted: FACS-sorted CD3+ TCRalphabeta- TCRVdelta1+ TCRVdelta2- thymocytes. This chain uses TRDV1 with TRDJ1; D unclear. The receptor comes from a boy in the first two years of life who had congenital heart surgery. The DNA of the CDR3 is TGTGCTCTTGGGGAAGGTCTATGCGCCGATAAACTCATCTTT. Translation: CALGEGLCADKLIF.